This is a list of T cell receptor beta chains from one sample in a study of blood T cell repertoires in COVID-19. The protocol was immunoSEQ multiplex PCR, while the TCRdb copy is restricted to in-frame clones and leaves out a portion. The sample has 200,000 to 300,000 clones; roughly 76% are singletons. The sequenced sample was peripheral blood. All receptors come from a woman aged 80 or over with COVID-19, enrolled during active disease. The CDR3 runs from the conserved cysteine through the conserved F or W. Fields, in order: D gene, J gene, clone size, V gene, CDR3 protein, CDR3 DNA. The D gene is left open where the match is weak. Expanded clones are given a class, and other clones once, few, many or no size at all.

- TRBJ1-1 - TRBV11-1 CASSEGSPREAFF TGTGCCAGCAGCGAGGGCAGCCCAAGAGAAGCTTTCTTT
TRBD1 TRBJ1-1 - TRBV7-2 CASSDRGARTEAFF TGTGCCAGCAGTGACAGGGGGGCGAGAACTGAAGCTTTCTTT
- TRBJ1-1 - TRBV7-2 CASSSQGTLSLAFF TGTGCCAGCAGCTCCCAAGGGACATTGAGCCTGGCTTTCTTT
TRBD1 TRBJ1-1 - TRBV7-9 CAGQKQGAAEAFF TGTGCCGGCCAGAAACAGGGGGCAGCTGAAGCTTTCTTT
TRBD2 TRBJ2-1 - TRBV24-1 CATSDLIAGAYNEQFF TGTGCCACCAGTGATTTGATAGCGGGTGCCTACAATGAGCAGTTCTTC
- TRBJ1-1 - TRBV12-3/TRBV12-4 CASSQYTEAFF TGTGCCAGCAGCCAGTACACTGAAGCTTTCTTT
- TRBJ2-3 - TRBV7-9 CASSSDTSSTDTQYF TGTGCCAGCAGCTCAGACACCTCTAGCACAGATACGCAGTATTTT
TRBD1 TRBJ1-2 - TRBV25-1 CASVGGSKFYGYTF TGTGCCAGCGTAGGGGGCTCAAAGTTCTATGGCTACACCTTC
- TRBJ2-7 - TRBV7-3 CASSLGRTPRQEQYF TGTGCCAGCAGCTTAGGCCGCACCCCCCGACAGGAGCAGTACTTC
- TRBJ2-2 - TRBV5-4 CASSFQLGELFF TGTGCCAGCAGCTTCCAACTGGGGGAGCTGTTTTTT
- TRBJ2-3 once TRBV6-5 CASIQRLLSTDTQYF TGTGCCAGCATCCAGCGCCTCCTTAGCACAGATACGCAGTATTTT
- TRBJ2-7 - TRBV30 CALAGISYEQYF TGTGCCTTGGCGGGAATTTCCTACGAGCAGTACTTC
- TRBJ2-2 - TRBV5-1 CASSLAATPGGELFF TGCGCCAGCAGCTTGGCCGCCACTCCGGGCGGGGAGCTGTTTTTT
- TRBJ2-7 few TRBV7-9 CASSSTLVGGGTSSYEQYF TGTGCCAGCAGCTCCACACTCGTCGGAGGTGGGACATCGTCCTACGAGCAGTACTTC
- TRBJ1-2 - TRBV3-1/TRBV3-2 CASSLANYGYTF TGTGCCAGCAGTCTGGCCAACTATGGCTACACCTTC
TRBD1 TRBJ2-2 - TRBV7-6 CASSKGTGLSGELFF TGTGCCAGCAGCAAAGGGACAGGGTTGTCCGGGGAGCTGTTTTTT
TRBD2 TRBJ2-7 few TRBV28 CASSQSGRPSYEQYF TGTGCCAGCAGTCAAAGCGGGAGGCCTTCCTACGAGCAGTACTTC
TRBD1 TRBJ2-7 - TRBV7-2 CASSLGQGAYEQYF TGTGCCAGCAGCTTAGGACAGGGGGCCTACGAGCAGTACTTC
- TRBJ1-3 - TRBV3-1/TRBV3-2 CASSRGGAFTIYF TGTGCCAGCAGCCGCGGGGGGGCGTTCACCATATATTTT
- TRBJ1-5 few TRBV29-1 CSVELWAGQPQHF TGCAGCGTTGAACTTTGGGCAGGGCAGCCCCAGCATTTT
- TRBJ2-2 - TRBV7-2 CASSQQGYGELFF TGTGCCAGCAGCCAACAGGGATACGGGGAGCTGTTTTTT
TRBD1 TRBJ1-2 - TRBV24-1 CATSDAGQDYGYTF TGTGCCACCAGTGACGCGGGACAGGACTATGGCTACACCTTC
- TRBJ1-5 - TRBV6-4 CASKWEVGWYWSNQPQHF TGTGCCAGCAAGTGGGAGGTAGGGTGGTACTGGAGCAATCAGCCCCAGCATTTT
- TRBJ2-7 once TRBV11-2 CASSSWSREQYF TGTGCCAGCAGCTCCTGGAGCCGCGAGCAGTACTTC
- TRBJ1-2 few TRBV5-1 CASVSDSPRDGYTF TGCGCCAGCGTCTCGGACAGTCCGAGGGATGGCTACACCTTC
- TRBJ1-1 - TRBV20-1 CSASSRGVAFF TGCAGTGCTAGTTCCAGGGGAGTAGCTTTCTTT
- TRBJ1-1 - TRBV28 CASSSAGAPRNTEAFF TGTGCCAGCAGTTCCGCAGGGGCGCCCAGGAACACTGAAGCTTTCTTT
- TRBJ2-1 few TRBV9 CASSSRQREQFF TGTGCCAGCAGCTCCCGTCAGCGCGAGCAGTTCTTC
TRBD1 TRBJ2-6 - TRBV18 CASSPRRQGAGANVLTF TGTGCCAGCTCACCAAGGAGACAGGGGGCCGGGGCCAACGTCCTGACTTTC
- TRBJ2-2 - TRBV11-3 CASSFNPGGELFF TGTGCCAGCAGCTTTAACCCGGGCGGGGAGCTGTTTTTT
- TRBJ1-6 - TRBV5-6 CASSFKPGSNSPLHF TGTGCCAGCAGCTTTAAACCGGGGAGCAATTCACCCCTCCACTTT
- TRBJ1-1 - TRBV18 CASSPLGQNTEAFF TGTGCCAGCTCACCACTTGGGCAGAACACTGAAGCTTTCTTT
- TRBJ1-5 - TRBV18 CASSPGQTGSNQPQHF TGTGCCAGCTCACCAGGACAGACGGGGAGCAATCAGCCCCAGCATTTT
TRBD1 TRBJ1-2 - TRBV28 CASSWQYARGLNGYTF TGTGCCAGCAGTTGGCAGTATGCCAGGGGGCTTAATGGCTACACCTTC
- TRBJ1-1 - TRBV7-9 CASSREGGGTEAFF TGTGCCAGCAGCCGAGAGGGAGGCGGCACTGAAGCTTTCTTT
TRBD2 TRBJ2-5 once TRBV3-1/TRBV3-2 CASSQVSGRRRETQYF TGTGCCAGCAGCCAAGTCAGCGGGAGGCGTAGAGAGACCCAGTACTTC
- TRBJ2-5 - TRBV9 CASSVVSGGSKAETQYF TGTGCCAGCAGCGTAGTCTCCGGGGGTAGCAAGGCGGAGACCCAGTACTTC
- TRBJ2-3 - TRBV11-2 CASSPQRATDTQYF TGTGCCAGCAGCCCCCAGCGGGCCACAGATACGCAGTATTTT
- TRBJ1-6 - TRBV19 CASSISRGSYNSPLHF TGTGCCAGTAGTATATCCAGGGGCTCCTATAATTCACCCCTCCACTTT
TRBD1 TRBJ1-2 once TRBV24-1 CATSDPGQGAFGYTF TGTGCCACCAGTGATCCGGGACAGGGGGCGTTTGGCTACACCTTC
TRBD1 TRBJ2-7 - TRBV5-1 CASSLVGQGSAQYF TGCGCCAGCAGCTTGGTGGGACAGGGGTCAGCGCAGTACTTC
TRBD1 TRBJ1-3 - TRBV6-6 CASNTGGGNTIYF TGTGCCAGCAATACAGGGGGAGGAAACACCATATATTTT
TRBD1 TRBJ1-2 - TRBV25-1 CASSESVGQGGGYGYTF TGTGCCAGCAGTGAATCCGTCGGACAGGGTGGGGGGTATGGCTACACCTTC
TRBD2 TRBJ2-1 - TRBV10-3 CAIRTSGNPNNEQFF TGTGCCATCAGGACTAGCGGGAATCCTAACAATGAGCAGTTCTTC
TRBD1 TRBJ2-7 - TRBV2 CASSHGTVSYEQYF TGTGCCAGCAGTCATGGGACAGTCTCCTACGAGCAGTACTTC
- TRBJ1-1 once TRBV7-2 CASRSGGITEAFF TGTGCCAGCAGGAGCGGGGGGATCACTGAAGCTTTCTTT
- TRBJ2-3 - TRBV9 CASSVAFSSSADTQYF TGTGCCAGCAGCGTAGCTTTTAGCTCCAGTGCAGATACGCAGTATTTT
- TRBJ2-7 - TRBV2 CASSGDSYEQYF TGTGCCAGCAGTGGTGACTCTTACGAGCAGTACTTC
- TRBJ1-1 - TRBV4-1 CASSLRQNSLNTEAFF TGCGCCAGCAGTCTACGACAGAATTCATTGAACACTGAAGCTTTCTTT
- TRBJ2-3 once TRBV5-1 CASSLGTSTDTQYF TGCGCCAGCAGCTTAGGGACTTCGACAGATACGCAGTATTTT
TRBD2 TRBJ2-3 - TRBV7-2 CASSPPRTSGPIGADTQYF TGTGCCAGCAGTCCACCCCGGACTAGCGGACCAATAGGGGCAGATACGCAGTATTTT
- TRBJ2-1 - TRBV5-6 CASSWWGGVNEQFF TGTGCCAGCAGCTGGTGGGGGGGCGTCAATGAGCAGTTCTTC
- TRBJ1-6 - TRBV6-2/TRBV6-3 CASSYFRRRDTSPLHF TGTGCCAGCAGTTACTTTAGACGGCGGGATACTTCACCCCTCCACTTT
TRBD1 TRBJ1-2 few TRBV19 CASSLKPGQNYGYTF TGTGCCAGTAGTTTAAAACCGGGACAGAACTATGGCTACACCTTC
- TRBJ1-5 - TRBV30 CAWSPGLTGQPQHF TGTGCCTGGAGTCCAGGGTTGACGGGTCAGCCCCAGCATTTT
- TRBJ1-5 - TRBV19 CASSIGRGRNSNQPQHF TGTGCCAGTAGTATAGGGAGGGGTCGGAATAGCAATCAGCCCCAGCATTTT
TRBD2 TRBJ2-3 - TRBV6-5 CASRAGLGADTQYF TGTGCCAGCAGGGCCGGACTAGGGGCAGATACGCAGTATTTT
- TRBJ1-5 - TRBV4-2 CASSQDSNLPQHF TGTGCCAGCAGCCAGGACTCAAACCTTCCCCAGCATTTT
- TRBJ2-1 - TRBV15 CATSRGRGQSYNEQFF TGTGCCACCAGCAGGGGGCGTGGTCAATCCTACAATGAGCAGTTCTTC
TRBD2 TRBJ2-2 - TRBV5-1 CASSTTSGYTGELFF TGCGCCAGCAGCACAACTAGCGGGTACACCGGGGAGCTGTTTTTT